A single T cell receptor beta chain is shown here with its context. As yet, its antigen is unknown. Relative to the germline gene, one junction end is altered; a read error may explain this. This sample is part of a study of tumor-infiltrating lymphocytes in primary liver carcinoma. Study-wide points: Blood trailed tumors significantly in top-250-clone fraction (p = 0.039). Just around 7.5-25% of top clones spanned all five tumor regions.

Starting material of around 490 ng total RNA yielded TCR beta cDNA via a constant-region primer. Each TCR beta library was derived from three nested multiplex PCR rounds that employed slightly modified ARM-PCR. The first two PCR rounds used TRBV1-TRBV30 primers with a Cbeta primer, roughly 10 cycles each. In TCRdb, the multiplex PCR reads were re-called with MiXCR into one record per CDR3 protein. Among some 51,000 distinct CDR3 sequences listed, over 65% were seen once. The CDR3 has 17 residues. Germline CDR1 is MNHEY and CDR2 is SVGAGI. DNA and RNA were both co-extracted from 20-30 mg of bulk tissue that had not been sorted. Chronic HBV infection was present, with no prior treatment.

What was sequenced was liver tumor tissue from sampling region 3. This sample's subset: tumor region T3, left-lateral pole. The clonotype comes from a man aged 35 to 55 with primary liver carcinoma and hepatitis B virus infection. The chain links TRBV6-5 to TRBJ2-1; D possibly corresponds to TRBD1 (6 bases). CDR3 loop: CASGSRQGTLQLNEHFF. The CDR3 DNA sequence: TGTGCCAGCGGGTCCAGGCAGGGGACCCTACAGTTAAATGAGCATTTCTTC.